Below, 12 T cell receptor beta chains from the same sample are listed, as sequenced in a study of identical twins. TCRdb reanalysed the 5' RACE reads using MiXCR and keeps one entry per CDR3 protein. The table records about 520,000 distinct CDR3 sequences, 20% to 25% of them present only once. These data also featured in a second study, about T cells expressing NK-cell markers.

The specimen sequenced was CD4+ T cells sorted from blood. Receptor source: a woman younger than 30 in good health.

This chain links TRBV9 with TRBJ1-1; D ambiguous. This CDR3 has 13 amino acids. The ends were cut back, 0 bases at V and 7 bases at J, with 10 bases in the middle. Germline V lookup: CDR1 SGDLS, CDR2 YYNGEE. CDR3 in amino acids: CASSVADRSEAFF. The CDR3 DNA reads as TGTGCCAGCAGCGTAGCGGATAGAAGTGAAGCTTTCTTT.

This rearrangement joins TRBV9 to TRBJ2-2; weak D call: TRBD1 (5 bases). Trimming stripped 0 bases from V and 1 base from J, with 10 bases between. Per germline, CDR1 SGDLS and CDR2 YYNGEE. This CDR3 has 16 residues. CDR3 loop: CASSVAGQVNTGELFF. DNA for the CDR3: TGTGCCAGCAGCGTAGCAGGGCAGGTGAACACCGGGGAGCTGTTTTTT.

CDR3: CSARGQGETQYF. The CDR3 nucleotides read TGCAGTGCTAGGGGCCAGGGCGAGACCCAGTACTTC. This chain links TRBV20-1 with TRBJ2-5; tentatively, D is TRBD1 (5 bases). Germline V gene data show CDR1 as DFQATT and CDR2 as SNEGSKA (reference sequence). Trimming stripped 3 bases from V and 5 bases from J, with 10 bases between. The CDR3 contains 12 residues.

CDR3 nucleotide sequence: TGTGCCACCAGCAGGGCTAGCGGGAGGGTATCCTACGAGCAGTACTTC. Translating it yields CATSRASGRVSYEQYF. The chain recombines TRBV15 with TRBJ2-7, with 12 bases fitting TRBD2. The CDR3 totals 16 residues. Germline V gene sequence: CDR1 LNHNV, CDR2 YYDKDF (reference sequence). V gave up 3 bases and J gave up 1 base; unmatched junction bases: 4.

The chain links TRBV4-3 to TRBJ2-3; no definite D call. This CDR3 spans 16 amino acids. Trimming removed 1 base from V and 1 base from J, with 12 bases in between. In germline, CDR1 is LGHNA, CDR2 YSLEER. CDR3: CASSQVVGVGTDTQYF. CDR3 in DNA: TGCGCCAGCAGCCAAGTAGTTGGAGTTGGCACAGATACGCAGTATTTT.

The chain couples TRBV20-1 to TRBJ2-7, with TRBD2 matching over 11 bases. Per germline, CDR1 DFQATT and CDR2 SNEGSKA (reference sequence). V trimming: 3 bases; J trimming: 0 bases; junction bases outside the gene matches: 10. CDR3 length equals 17 residues. CDR3 sequence (DNA): TGCAGTGCTAGTAGGGCTAGCGGGGGGCAAAGCTCCTACGAGCAGTACTTC. This gives the protein CSASRASGGQSSYEQYF.

This sequence joins TRBV20-1 and TRBJ1-2; a possible D gene is TRBD1 (5 bases). This CDR3 contains 14 residues. Trimming pared 5 bases from V and 1 base from J, leaving 14 bases between. The germline V gene has CDR1 DFQATT and CDR2 SNEGSKA (reference sequence). CDR3 DNA: TGCAGTGCTCGCCCCCAGGGCCTTAACTATGGCTACACCTTC. This translates into CSARPQGLNYGYTF.

This clonotype was observed a handful of times. CDR3 region: CASSSILGGGTGELFF. In DNA form, the CDR3 reads TGTGCCAGCAGCTCAATCTTGGGGGGCGGCACCGGGGAGCTGTTTTTT. This rearrangement joins TRBV6-1 to TRBJ2-2; D possibly uses TRBD1 or TRBD2 (6 bases each). V was cut by 6 bases and J by 4 bases, with 18 bases left in between. The CDR3 has 16 amino acids. From germline, CDR1 is MNHNS and CDR2 SASEGT.

The sample holds many counts of this clonotype. The V and J genes are TRBV4-1 and TRBJ2-1; TRBD2 agrees at 8 bases. With V trimmed by 4 bases and J by 3 bases, 5 bases remained unmatched. Per germline, CDR1 MGHRA and CDR2 YSYEKL. CDR3 length: 15 residues. The CDR3 here is CASSPQRGLYNEQFF. CDR3 nucleotides: TGCGCCAGCAGCCCCCAGCGGGGGCTCTACAATGAGCAGTTCTTC.

This clonotype was observed a handful of times. The chain recombines TRBV7-9 with TRBJ2-3, with 14 bases lining up with TRBD2. With 5 bases clipped from V and 14 bases from J, the junction kept 6 bases outside the gene matches. The V gene's germline CDR1 is SEHNR and CDR2 FQNEAQ (reference sequence). This CDR3 is built from 13 residues. DNA of the CDR3: TGTGCCAGCAGCGGTCGGGGACTAGCGGGAGTGTATTTT. It encodes CASSGRGLAGVYF. Drawing the rest from reference TRBV7-9 and TRBJ2-3, the complete variable domain is DTGVSQNPRHKITKRGQNVTFRCDPISEHNRLYWYRQTLGQGPEFLTYFQNEAQLEKSRLLSDRFSAERPKGSFSTLEIQRTEQGDSAMYLCASSGRGLAGVYFGPGTRLTVL.

This clonotype came up a few times. The chain is built from TRBV20-1 and TRBJ1-4; D is undetermined. Deletions cut 3 bases from V and 2 bases from J, with 13 bases between. CDR1 DFQATT and CDR2 SNEGSKA come from the germline V gene (reference sequence). The CDR3 totals 15 residues. The CDR3 loop is CSASLRGHTNEKLFF. The CDR3, as DNA: TGCAGTGCTAGTCTACGGGGTCACACTAATGAAAAACTGTTTTTT.

The V call is TRBV7-3, the J call TRBJ2-3, with 13 positions matching TRBD2. Germline trimming cut 3 bases from V and 9 bases from J; bases unmatched to any gene: 0. The CDR3 loop spans 13 amino acids. Germline V CDR1 and CDR2: SGHTA, FQGTGA. The CDR3 protein is CASSLTSGGTQYF. Here the CDR3 DNA reads TGTGCCAGCAGCTTGACTAGCGGGGGGACGCAGTATTTT. Full variable domain (outside the CDR3, taken from reference TRBV7-3 and TRBJ2-3): GAGVSQTPSNKVTEKGKYVELRCDPISGHTALYWYRQSLGQGPEFLIYFQGTGAADDSGLPNDRFFAVRPEGSVSTLKIQRTERGDSAVYLCASSLTSGGTQYFGPGTRLTVL.